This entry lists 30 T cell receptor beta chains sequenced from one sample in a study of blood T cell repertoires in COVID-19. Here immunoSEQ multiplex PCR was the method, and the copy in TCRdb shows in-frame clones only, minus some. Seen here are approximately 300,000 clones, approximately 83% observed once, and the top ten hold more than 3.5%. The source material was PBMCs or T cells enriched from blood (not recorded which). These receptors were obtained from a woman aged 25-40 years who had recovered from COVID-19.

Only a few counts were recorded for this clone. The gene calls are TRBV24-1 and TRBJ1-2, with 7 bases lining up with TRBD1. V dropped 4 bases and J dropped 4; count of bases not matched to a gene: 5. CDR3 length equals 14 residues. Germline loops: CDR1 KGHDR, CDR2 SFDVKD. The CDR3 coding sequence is TGTGCCACCAGTGACCGGACAGGCGGCTATGGCTACACCTTC. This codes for CATSDRTGGYGYTF.

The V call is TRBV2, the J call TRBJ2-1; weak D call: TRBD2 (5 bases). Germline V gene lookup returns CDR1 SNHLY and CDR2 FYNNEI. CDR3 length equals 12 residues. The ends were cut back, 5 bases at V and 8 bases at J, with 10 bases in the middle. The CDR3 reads CASSRSVHEQFF. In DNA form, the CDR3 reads TGTGCCAGCAGTCGTAGCGTGCATGAGCAGTTCTTC.

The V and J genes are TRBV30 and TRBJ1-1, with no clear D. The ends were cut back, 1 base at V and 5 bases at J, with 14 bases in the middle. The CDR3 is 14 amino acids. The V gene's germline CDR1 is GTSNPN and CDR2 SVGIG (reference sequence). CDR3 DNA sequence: TGTGCCTGGAGTGAACCCTGGCGGGGAACTGAAGCTTTCTTT. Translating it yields CAWSEPWRGTEAFF. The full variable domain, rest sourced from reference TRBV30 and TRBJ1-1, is SQTIHQWPATLVQPVGSPLSLECTVEGTSNPNLYWYRQAAGRGLQLLFYSVGIGQISSEVPQNLSASRPQDRQFILSSKKLLLSDSGFYLCAWSEPWRGTEAFFGQGTRLTVV.

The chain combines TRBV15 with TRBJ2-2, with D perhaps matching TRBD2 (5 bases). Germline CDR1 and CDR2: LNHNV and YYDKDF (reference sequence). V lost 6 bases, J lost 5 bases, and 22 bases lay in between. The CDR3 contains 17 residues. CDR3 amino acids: CATSILVFGGPTGELFF. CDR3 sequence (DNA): TGTGCCACCAGTATACTAGTTTTCGGCGGCCCAACCGGGGAGCTGTTTTTT.

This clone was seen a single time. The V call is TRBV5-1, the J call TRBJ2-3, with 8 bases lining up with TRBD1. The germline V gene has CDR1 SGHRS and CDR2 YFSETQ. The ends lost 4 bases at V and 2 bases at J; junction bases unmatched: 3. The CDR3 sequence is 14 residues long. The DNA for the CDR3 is TGCGCCAGCAGCCAGGGACAGGTCACAGATACGCAGTATTTT. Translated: CASSQGQVTDTQYF.

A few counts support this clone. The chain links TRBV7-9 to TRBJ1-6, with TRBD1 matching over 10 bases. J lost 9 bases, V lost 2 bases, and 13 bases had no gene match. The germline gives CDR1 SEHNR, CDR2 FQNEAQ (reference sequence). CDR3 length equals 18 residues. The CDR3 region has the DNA TGTGCCAGCAGCTTACCATTCGGACAGGGGGGAGTGGGTTCACCCCTCCACTTT. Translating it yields CASSLPFGQGGVGSPLHF.

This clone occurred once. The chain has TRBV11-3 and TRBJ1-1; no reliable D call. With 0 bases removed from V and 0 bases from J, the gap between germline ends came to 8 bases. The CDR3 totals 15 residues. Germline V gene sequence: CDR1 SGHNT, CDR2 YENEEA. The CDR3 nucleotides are TGTGCCAGCAGCTTAGATTCGACTCTGAACACTGAAGCTTTCTTT. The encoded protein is CASSLDSTLNTEAFF.

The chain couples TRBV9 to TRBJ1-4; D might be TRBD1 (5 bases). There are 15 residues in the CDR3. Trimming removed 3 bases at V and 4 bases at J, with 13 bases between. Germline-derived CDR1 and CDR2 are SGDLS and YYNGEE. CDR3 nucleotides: TGTGCCAGCAGCGGTGACAGAGGCATTAATGAAAAACTGTTTTTT. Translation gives CASSGDRGINEKLFF.

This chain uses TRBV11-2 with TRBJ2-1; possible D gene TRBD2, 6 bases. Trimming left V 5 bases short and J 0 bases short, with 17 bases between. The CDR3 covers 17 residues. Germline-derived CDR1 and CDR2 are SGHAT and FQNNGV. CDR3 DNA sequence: TGTGCCAGCAGCCCACGGACTACCCCTAGCTCCTACAATGAGCAGTTCTTC. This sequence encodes CASSPRTTPSSYNEQFF.

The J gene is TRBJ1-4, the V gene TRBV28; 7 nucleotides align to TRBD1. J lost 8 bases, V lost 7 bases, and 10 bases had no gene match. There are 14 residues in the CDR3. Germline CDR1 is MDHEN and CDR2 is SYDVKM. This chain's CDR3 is CASTTGIGGEKLFF. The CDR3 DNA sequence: TGTGCCAGCACCACAGGGATAGGGGGCGAAAAACTGTTTTTT.

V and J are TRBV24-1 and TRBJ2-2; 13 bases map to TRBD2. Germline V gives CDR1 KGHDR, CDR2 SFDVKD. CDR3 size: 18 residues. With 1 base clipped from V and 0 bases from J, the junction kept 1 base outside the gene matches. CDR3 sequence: CATSDLLAGGTNTGELFF. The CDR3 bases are TGTGCCACCAGTGATTTACTAGCGGGAGGGACGAACACCGGGGAGCTGTTTTTT.

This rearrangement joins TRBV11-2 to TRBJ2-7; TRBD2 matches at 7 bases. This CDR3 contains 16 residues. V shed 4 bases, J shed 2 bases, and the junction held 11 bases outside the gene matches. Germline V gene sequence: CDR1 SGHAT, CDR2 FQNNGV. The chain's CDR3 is CASSYQRGLLAYEQYF. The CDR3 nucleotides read TGTGCCAGCAGCTACCAACGGGGACTACTTGCCTACGAGCAGTACTTC.

CDR3 protein: CASSIEAGGNTEAFF. Written as DNA, the CDR3 is TGTGCCAGTAGTATAGAGGCAGGGGGGAACACTGAAGCTTTCTTT. The gene calls are TRBV19 and TRBJ1-1; 7 nucleotides line up with TRBD1. Germline CDR1 reads LNHDA; CDR2 reads SQIVND (reference sequence). The V gene end was trimmed by 0 bases and the J gene end by 1 base; junction bases not matched to a gene: 2. This CDR3 is 15 amino acids long.

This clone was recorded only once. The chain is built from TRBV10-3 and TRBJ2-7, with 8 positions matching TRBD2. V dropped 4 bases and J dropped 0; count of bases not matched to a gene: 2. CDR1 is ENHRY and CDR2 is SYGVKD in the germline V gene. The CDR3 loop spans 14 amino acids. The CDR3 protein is CAISVRGGSYEQYF. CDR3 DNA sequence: TGTGCCATCAGTGTACGGGGGGGCTCCTACGAGCAGTACTTC.

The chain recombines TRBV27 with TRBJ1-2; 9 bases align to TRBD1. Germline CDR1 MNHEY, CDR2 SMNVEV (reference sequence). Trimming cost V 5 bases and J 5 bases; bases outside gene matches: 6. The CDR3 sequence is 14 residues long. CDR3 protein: CASSVTGGVYGYTF. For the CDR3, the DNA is TGTGCCAGCAGTGTCACAGGGGGCGTATATGGCTACACCTTC.

The CDR3 DNA sequence: TGTGCCAGCAGCGCCGGGACAGGCTCTCTCTACGAGCAGTACTTC. Encoded protein: CASSAGTGSLYEQYF. The chain combines TRBV7-2 with TRBJ2-7; 8 positions match TRBD1. The CDR3 spans 15 residues. Trimming removed 5 bases from V and 3 bases from J; junction bases left unmatched: 9. Germline V gives CDR1 SGHTA, CDR2 FQGNSA.

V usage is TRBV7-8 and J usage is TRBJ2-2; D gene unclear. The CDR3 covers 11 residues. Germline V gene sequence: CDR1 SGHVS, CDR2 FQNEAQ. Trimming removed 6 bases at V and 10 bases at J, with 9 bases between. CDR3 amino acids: CASRITVELFF. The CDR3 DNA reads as TGTGCCAGCAGGATCACGGTGGAGCTGTTTTTT.

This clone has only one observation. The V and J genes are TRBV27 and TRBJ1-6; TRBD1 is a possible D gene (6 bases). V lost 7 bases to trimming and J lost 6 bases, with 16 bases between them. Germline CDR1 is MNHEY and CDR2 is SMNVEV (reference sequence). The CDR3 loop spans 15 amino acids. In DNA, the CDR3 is TGTGCCAGCACTCACGCAAGGACAGCTAATTCACCCCTCCACTTT. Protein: CASTHARTANSPLHF.

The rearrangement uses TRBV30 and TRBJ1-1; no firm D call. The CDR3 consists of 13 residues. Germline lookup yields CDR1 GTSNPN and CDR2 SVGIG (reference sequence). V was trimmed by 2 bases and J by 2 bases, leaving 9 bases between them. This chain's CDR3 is CAWSFTGNTEAFF. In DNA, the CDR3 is TGTGCCTGGAGTTTCACGGGTAACACTGAAGCTTTCTTT.

The CDR3 nucleotides are TGCGCCAGCAGCTTGTTAGGGGGCCGGGCCACTGAAGCTTTCTTT. Encoded protein: CASSLLGGRATEAFF. The V call is TRBV5-1, the J call TRBJ1-1; TRBD1 matches 7 bases. Germline CDR1 SGHRS, CDR2 YFSETQ. The CDR3 sequence is 15 residues long. J was trimmed by 4 bases and V by 1 base; bases with no gene match: 7.

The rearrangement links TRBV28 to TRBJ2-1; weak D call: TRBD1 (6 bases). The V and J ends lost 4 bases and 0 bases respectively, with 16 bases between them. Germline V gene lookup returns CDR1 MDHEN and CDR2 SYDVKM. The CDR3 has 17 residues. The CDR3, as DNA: TGTGCCAGCAGTTCGTCCACCGGGACACCCTCCTACAATGAGCAGTTCTTC. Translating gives CASSSSTGTPSYNEQFF.

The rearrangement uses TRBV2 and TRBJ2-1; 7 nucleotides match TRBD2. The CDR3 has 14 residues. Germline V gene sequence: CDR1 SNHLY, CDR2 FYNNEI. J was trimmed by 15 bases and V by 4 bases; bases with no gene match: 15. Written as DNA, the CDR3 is TGTGCCAGCAGTGGGGTGCGCGGGAGCGCTGTTCGGTTCTTC. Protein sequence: CASSGVRGSAVRFF.

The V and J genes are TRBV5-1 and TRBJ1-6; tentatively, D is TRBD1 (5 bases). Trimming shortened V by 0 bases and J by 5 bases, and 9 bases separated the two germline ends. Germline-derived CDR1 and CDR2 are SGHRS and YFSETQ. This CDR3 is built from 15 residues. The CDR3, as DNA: TGCGCCAGCAGCTTGGTGCCGGACAATAATTCACCCCTCCACTTT. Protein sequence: CASSLVPDNNSPLHF.

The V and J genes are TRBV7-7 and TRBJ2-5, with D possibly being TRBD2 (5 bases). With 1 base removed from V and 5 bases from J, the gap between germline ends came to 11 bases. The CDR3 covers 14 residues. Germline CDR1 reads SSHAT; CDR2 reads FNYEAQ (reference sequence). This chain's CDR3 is CASSLEPGSETQYF. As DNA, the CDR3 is TGTGCCAGCAGCTTAGAACCGGGGTCGGAGACCCAGTACTTC.

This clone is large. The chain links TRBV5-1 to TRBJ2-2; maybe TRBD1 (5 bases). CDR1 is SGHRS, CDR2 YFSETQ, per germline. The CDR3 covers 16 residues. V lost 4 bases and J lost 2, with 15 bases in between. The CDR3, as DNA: TGCGCCAGCAGCGGTCGACAGAACCCTAACACCGGGGAGCTGTTTTTT. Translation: CASSGRQNPNTGELFF.

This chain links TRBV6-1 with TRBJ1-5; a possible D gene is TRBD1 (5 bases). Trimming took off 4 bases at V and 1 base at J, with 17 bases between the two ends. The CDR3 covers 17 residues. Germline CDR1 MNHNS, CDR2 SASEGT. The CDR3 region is CASSVPQWGVSNQPQHF. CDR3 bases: TGTGCCAGCAGTGTGCCCCAATGGGGGGTGAGCAATCAGCCCCAGCATTTT.

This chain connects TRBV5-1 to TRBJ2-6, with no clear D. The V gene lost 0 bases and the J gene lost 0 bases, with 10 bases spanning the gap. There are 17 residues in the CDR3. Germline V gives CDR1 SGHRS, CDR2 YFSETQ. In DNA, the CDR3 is TGCGCCAGCAGCTTGGGGAACTCAGGCTCTGGGGCCAACGTCCTGACTTTC. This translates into CASSLGNSGSGANVLTF.

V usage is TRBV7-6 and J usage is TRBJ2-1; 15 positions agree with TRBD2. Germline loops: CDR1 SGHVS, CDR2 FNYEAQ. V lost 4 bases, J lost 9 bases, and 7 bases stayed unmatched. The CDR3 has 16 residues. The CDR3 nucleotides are TGTGCCAGCAGCTCCGGGACTAGCGGGGGGAAGGGTGAGCAGTTCTTC. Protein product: CASSSGTSGGKGEQFF.

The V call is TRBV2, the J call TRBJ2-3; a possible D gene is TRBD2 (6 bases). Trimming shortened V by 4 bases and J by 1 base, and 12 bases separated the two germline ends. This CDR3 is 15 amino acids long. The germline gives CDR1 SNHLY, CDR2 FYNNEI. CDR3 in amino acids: CASSAGGIGTDTQYF. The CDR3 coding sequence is TGTGCCAGCAGTGCCGGGGGTATTGGCACAGATACGCAGTATTTT. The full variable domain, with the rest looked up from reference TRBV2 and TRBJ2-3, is EPEVTQTPSHQVTQMGQEVILRCVPISNHLYFYWYRQILGQKVEFLVSFYNNEISEKSEIFDDQFSVERPDGSNFTLKIRSTKLEDSAMYFCASSAGGIGTDTQYFGPGTRLTVL.

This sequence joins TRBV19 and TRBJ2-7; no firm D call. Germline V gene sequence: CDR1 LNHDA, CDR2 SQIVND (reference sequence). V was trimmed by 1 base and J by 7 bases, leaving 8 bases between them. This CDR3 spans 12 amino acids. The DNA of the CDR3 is TGTGCCAGTAGTATAGCGGGTAATGAGCAGTACTTC. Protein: CASSIAGNEQYF.